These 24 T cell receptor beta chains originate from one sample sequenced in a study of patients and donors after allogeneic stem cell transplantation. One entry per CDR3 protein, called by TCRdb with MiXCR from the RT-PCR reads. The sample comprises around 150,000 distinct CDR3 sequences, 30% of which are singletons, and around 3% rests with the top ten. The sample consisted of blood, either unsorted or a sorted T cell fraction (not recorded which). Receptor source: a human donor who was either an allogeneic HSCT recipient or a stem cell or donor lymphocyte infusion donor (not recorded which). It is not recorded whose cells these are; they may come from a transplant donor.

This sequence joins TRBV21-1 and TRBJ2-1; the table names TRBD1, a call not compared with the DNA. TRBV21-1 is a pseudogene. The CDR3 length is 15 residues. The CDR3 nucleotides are TGTGCCAGCAGCAAAGCCGGGCAGGGTAGGAATGAGCAGTTCTTC. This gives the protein CASSKAGQGRNEQFF.

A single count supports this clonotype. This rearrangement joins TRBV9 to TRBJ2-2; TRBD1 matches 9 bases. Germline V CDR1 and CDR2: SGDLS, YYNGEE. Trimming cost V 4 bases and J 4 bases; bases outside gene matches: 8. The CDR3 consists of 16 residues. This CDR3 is CASSPGTGRITGELFF. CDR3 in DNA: TGTGCCAGCAGCCCTGGGACAGGGAGGATCACCGGGGAGCTGTTTTTT.

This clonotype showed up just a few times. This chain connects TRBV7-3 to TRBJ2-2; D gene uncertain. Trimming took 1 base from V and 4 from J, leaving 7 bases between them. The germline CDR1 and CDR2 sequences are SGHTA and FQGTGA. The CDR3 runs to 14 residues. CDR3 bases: TGTGCCAGCAGCTTAAGCTCAGGCACCGGGGAGCTGTTTTTT. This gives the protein CASSLSSGTGELFF.

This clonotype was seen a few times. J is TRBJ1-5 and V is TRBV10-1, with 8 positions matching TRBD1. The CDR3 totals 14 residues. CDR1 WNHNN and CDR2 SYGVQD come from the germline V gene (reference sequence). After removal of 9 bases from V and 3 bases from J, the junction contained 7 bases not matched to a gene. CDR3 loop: CASPGQVLNQPQHF. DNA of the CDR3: TGCGCCAGTCCGGGACAGGTTCTCAATCAGCCCCAGCATTTT.

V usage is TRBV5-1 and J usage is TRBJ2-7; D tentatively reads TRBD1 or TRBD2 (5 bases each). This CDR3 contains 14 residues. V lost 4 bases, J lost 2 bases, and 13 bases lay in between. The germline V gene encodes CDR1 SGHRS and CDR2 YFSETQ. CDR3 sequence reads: CASSPRDVTYEQYF. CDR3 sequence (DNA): TGCGCCAGCAGCCCCCGGGACGTTACCTACGAGCAGTACTTC.

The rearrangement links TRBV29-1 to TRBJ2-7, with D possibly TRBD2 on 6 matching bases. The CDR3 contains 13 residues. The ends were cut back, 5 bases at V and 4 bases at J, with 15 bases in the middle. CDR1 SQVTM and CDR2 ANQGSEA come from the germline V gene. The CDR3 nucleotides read TGCAGCGTTTTGGGGGGAACCTTTTACGAGCAGTACTTC. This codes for CSVLGGTFYEQYF.

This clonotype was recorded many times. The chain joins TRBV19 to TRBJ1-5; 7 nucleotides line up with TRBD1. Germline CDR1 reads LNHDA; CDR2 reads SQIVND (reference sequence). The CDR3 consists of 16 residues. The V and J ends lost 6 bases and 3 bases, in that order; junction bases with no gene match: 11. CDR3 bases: TGTGCCAGTAGCATCCAAAGGGACAGAGCCAATCAGCCCCAGCATTTT. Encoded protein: CASSIQRDRANQPQHF.

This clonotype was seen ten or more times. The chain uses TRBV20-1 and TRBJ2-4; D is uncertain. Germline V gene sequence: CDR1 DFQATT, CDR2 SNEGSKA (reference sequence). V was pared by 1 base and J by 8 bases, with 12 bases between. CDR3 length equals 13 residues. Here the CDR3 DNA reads TGCAGTGCTAGAGCCTCCCACAGCGACATTCAGTACTTC. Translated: CSARASHSDIQYF.

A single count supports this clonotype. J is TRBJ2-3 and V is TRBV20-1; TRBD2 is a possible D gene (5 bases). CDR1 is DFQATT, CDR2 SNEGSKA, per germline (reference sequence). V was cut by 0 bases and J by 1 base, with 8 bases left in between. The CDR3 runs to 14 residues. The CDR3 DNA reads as TGCAGTGCTAGAGATAAGAGGGGCACAGATACGCAGTATTTT. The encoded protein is CSARDKRGTDTQYF.

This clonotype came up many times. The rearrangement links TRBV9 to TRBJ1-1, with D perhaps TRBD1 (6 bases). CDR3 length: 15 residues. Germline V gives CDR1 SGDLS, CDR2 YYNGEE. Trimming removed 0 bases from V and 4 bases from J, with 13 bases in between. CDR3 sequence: CASSVADSSGTEAFF. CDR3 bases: TGTGCCAGCAGCGTAGCGGACAGCTCGGGCACTGAAGCTTTCTTT. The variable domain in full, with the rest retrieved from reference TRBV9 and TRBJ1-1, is DSGVTQTPKHLITATGQRVTLRCSPRSGDLSVYWYQQSLDQGLQFLIQYYNGEERAKGNILERFSAQQFPDLHSELNLSSLELGDSALYFCASSVADSSGTEAFFGQGTRLTVV.

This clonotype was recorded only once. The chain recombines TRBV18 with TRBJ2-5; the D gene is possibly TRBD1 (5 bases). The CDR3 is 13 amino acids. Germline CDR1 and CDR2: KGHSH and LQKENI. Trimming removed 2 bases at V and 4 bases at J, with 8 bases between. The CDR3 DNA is TGTGCCAGCTCACCAGGGGCGAGAGAGACCCAGTACTTC. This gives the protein CASSPGARETQYF.

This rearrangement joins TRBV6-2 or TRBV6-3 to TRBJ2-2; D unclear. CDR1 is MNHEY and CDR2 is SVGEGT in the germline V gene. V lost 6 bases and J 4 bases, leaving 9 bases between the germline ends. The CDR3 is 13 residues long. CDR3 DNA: TGTGCCAGCAGCCAGCAGATCACCGGGGAGCTGTTTTTT. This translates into CASSQQITGELFF.

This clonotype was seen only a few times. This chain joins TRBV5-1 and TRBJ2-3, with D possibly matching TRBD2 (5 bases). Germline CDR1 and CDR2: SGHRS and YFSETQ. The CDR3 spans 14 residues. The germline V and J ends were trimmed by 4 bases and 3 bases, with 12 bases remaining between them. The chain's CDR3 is CASSRWERTDTQYF. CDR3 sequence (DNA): TGCGCCAGCAGCCGGTGGGAGAGGACAGATACGCAGTATTTT.

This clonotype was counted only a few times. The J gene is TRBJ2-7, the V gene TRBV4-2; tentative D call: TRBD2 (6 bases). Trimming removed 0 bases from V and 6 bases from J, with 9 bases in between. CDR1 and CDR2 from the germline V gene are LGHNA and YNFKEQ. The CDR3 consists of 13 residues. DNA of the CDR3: TGTGCCAGCAGCCAAGAAACTAGCCGCGAGCAGTACTTC. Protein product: CASSQETSREQYF.

Written as DNA, the CDR3 is TGTGCCAGCAGCGTAGACGGGCAGGGTGGAACCGGGGAGCTGTTTTTT. The encoded protein is CASSVDGQGGTGELFF. The rearrangement uses TRBV9 and TRBJ2-2; perhaps TRBD1 as D (5 bases). V lost 0 bases, J lost 5 bases, and 14 bases lay in between. The CDR3 is 16 residues long. Germline CDR1 is SGDLS and CDR2 is YYNGEE.

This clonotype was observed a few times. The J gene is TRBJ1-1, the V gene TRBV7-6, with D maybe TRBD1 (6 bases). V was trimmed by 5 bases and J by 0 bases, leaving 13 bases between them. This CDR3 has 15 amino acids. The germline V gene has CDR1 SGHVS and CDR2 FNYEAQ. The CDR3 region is CASSEQGPMNTEAFF. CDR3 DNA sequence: TGTGCCAGCAGCGAACAGGGTCCCATGAACACTGAAGCTTTCTTT.

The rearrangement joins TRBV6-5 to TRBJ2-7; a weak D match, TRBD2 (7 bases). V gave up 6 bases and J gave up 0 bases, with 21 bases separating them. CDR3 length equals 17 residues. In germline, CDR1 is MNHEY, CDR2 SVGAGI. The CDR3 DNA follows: TGTGCCAGCAGGAGGGATTGGGGGGGCGTCAGCTCCTACGAGCAGTACTTC. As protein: CASRRDWGGVSSYEQYF.

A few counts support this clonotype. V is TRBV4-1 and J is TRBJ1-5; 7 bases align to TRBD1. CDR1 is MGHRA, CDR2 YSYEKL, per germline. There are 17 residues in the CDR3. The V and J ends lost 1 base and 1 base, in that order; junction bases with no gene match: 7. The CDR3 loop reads CASSQGVGTESNQPQHF. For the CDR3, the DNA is TGCGCCAGCAGCCAAGGGGTCGGGACAGAAAGCAATCAGCCCCAGCATTTT.

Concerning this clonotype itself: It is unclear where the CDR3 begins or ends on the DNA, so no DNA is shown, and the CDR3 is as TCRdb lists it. The CDR3 sequence is CASRASYPCATNEKLFF. This chain uses TRBV12-2 with TRBJ1-4; TRBD1 is the table's D call and was not checked against the DNA. TRBV12-2 is a pseudogene segment. The CDR3 extends over 17 residues, inclusive of both ends.

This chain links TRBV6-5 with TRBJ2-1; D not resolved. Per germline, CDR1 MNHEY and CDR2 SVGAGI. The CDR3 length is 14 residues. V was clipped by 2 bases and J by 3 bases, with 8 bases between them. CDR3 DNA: TGTGCCAGCAGTTACGGTGAGGTCTACAATGAGCAGTTCTTC. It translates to CASSYGEVYNEQFF.

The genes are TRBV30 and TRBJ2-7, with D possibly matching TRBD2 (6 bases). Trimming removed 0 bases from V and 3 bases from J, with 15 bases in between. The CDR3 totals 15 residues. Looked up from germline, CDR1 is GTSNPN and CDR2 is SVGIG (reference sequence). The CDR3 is CAWSVRGSPYYEQYF. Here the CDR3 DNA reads TGTGCCTGGAGTGTACGGGGGAGTCCTTACTACGAGCAGTACTTC.

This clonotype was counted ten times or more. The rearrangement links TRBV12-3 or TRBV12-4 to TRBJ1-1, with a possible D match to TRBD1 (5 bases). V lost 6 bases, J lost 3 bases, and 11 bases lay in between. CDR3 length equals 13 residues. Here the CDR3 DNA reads TGTGCCAGCAGCTTACAGGACTACACTGAAGCTTTCTTT. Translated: CASSLQDYTEAFF.

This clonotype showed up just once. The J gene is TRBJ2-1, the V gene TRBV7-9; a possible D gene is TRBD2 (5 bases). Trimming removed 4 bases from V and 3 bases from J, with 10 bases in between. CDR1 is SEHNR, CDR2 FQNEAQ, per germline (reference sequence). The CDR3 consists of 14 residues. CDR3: CASSSSRDYNEQFF. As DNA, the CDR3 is TGTGCCAGCAGCTCTTCACGGGACTACAATGAGCAGTTCTTC.

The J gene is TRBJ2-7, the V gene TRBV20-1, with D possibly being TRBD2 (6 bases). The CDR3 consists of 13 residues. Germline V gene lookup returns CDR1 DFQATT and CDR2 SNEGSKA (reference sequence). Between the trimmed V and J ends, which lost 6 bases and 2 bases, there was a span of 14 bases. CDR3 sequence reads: CSARDLNTYEQYF. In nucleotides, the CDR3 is TGCAGTGCCCGGGACTTAAACACCTACGAGCAGTACTTC.